Each of the 14 T cell receptor beta chains below was sequenced from the same sample in a study of T-cell reconstitution after alpha-beta-depleted transplantation in children (dated by TCRdb to 2016 to 2018). The method behind the library was PCR. The run used an Illumina HiSeq 2500. Molecular barcoding was employed in the preparation of TCR libraries, with unique molecular identifiers being used to normalize TCRbeta repertoire quantification. The public reads were run again by TCRdb, first through fastp at Q25 and then through MiXCR, and only productive beta chains were kept. Rows are unified per CDR3 protein, each entry keeping the most common DNA and genes. Present in this sample are nearly 350,000 distinct CDR3 sequences, roughly 15% of which were seen just once. The ten largest account for about 41% of the sample. Interpreted using the paper, the treatment or condition label stands for: allogeneic hematopoietic cell transplantation with graft depleted of TCRalphabeta T cells and CD19 B cells.

The sample in question was PBMCs, mostly from graft donor cells, obtained 360 days after TCRalphabeta/CD19-depleted stem cell transplant. Receptor source: a male patient under 10 years old who had a stem cell transplant for acute lymphoblastic leukemia, so the T cells may come from the graft donor.

In the case of this clonotype: The junction shows a germline mismatch at one end, possibly a read error. This chain uses TRBV3-1 with TRBJ2-6; D may be TRBD2 (6 bases). Looked up from germline, CDR1 is LGHDT and CDR2 is YNNKEL (reference sequence). This CDR3 region has 15 residues. The CDR3 loop reads CASCQGRSGANVLTF. CDR3 in DNA: TGTGCCAGCTGCCAAGGGAGGTCTGGGGCCAACGTCCTGACTTTC. The full variable domain, completed using reference TRBV3-1 and TRBJ2-6, is DTAVSQTPKYLVTQMGNDKSIKCEQNLGHDTMYWYKQDSKKFLKIMFSYNNKELIINETVPNRFSPKSPDKAHLNLHINSLELGDSAVYFCASCQGRSGANVLTFGAGSRLTVL.

This clonotype was detected many times. The gene calls are TRBV28 and TRBJ2-1; a weak D match, TRBD1 (7 bases). The germline CDR1 and CDR2 sequences are MDHEN and SYDVKM. This CDR3 has 12 amino acids. V was clipped by 3 bases and J by 8 bases, with 8 bases between them. CDR3 nucleotide sequence: TGTGCCAGCAGTTTCAGGGGGGATGAGCAGTTCTTC. Translation: CASSFRGDEQFF.

The chain combines TRBV12-3 or TRBV12-4 with TRBJ2-7; D is perhaps TRBD1 or TRBD2 (5 bases each). Trimming stripped 3 bases from V and 2 bases from J, with 11 bases between. There are 14 residues in the CDR3. CDR3 sequence: CASSLGTPTYEQYF. CDR3 DNA sequence: TGTGCCAGCAGTTTGGGGACGCCTACCTACGAGCAGTACTTC.

The chain recombines TRBV29-1 with TRBJ2-1; 7 bases line up with TRBD2. Germline V gene sequence: CDR1 SQVTM, CDR2 ANQGSEA. V was pared by 4 bases and J by 4 bases, with 7 bases of the junction left unmatched. The CDR3 is 14 amino acids. This CDR3 is CSVVGLNSYNEQFF. CDR3 DNA: TGCAGCGTTGTGGGACTAAACTCGTACAATGAGCAGTTCTTC.

This chain links TRBV12-3 or TRBV12-4 with TRBJ1-5; no definite D call. The CDR3 has 14 amino acids. Trimming shortened V by 2 bases and J by 0 bases, and 5 bases separated the two germline ends. In DNA form, the CDR3 reads TGTGCCAGCAGTTTAACAGATAGCAATCAGCCCCAGCATTTT. Translating gives CASSLTDSNQPQHF.

The V call is TRBV5-4, the J call TRBJ1-4; 10 bases match TRBD1. The CDR3 sequence is 14 residues long. Trimming cost V 7 bases and J 8 bases; bases outside gene matches: 8. Germline assignment: CDR1 SGHNT and CDR2 YYREEE (reference sequence). The CDR3 region has the DNA TGTGCCAGCGCCTCCGGGACAGGGGAAGAAAAACTGTTTTTT. This translates into CASASGTGEEKLFF.

This clonotype has a handful of counts. The chain carries TRBV5-6 and TRBJ2-3; a possible D gene is TRBD2 (6 bases). The ends were cut back, 0 bases at V and 1 base at J, with 9 bases in the middle. The CDR3 runs 15 residues. Germline CDR1 and CDR2: SGHDT and YYEEEE. This chain's CDR3 is CASSLGAGRTDTQYF. CDR3 DNA: TGTGCCAGCAGCTTGGGGGCGGGGCGCACAGATACGCAGTATTTT.

This clonotype came up many times. The V and J genes are TRBV4-1 and TRBJ2-1, with unresolved D. The V end lost 0 bases, the J end lost 1 base, and 10 bases lay between the germline ends. Germline V gene sequence: CDR1 MGHRA, CDR2 YSYEKL. The CDR3 totals 16 residues. As DNA, the CDR3 is TGCGCCAGCAGCCAAGACCCGCGCGATTCCTACAATGAGCAGTTCTTC. This encodes CASSQDPRDSYNEQFF.

This clonotype was seen a handful of times. The CDR3 loop reads CASRNRGQETQYF. Written as DNA, the CDR3 is TGTGCCAGCAGAAACAGGGGGCAAGAGACCCAGTACTTC. The chain is built from TRBV12-3 or TRBV12-4 and TRBJ2-5; TRBD1 agrees at 8 bases. V was clipped by 6 bases and J by 2 bases; unmatched bases: 2. The CDR3 is 13 residues long.

This clonotype was recorded many times. The V and J genes are TRBV25-1 and TRBJ2-7; possibly TRBD1 or TRBD2 for D (5 bases each). The CDR3 covers 12 residues. With 4 bases removed from V and 4 bases from J, the gap between germline ends came to 8 bases. Germline loops: CDR1 MGHDK, CDR2 SYGVNS. The CDR3 is CASSAWGYEQYF. In nucleotides, the CDR3 is TGTGCCAGCAGTGCATGGGGGTACGAGCAGTACTTC.

The chain employs TRBV12-3 or TRBV12-4 and TRBJ2-3; D call uncertain. This CDR3 contains 12 residues. Deletions cut 6 bases from V and 7 bases from J, with 11 bases between. This CDR3 reads CASRNLVNTQYF. The CDR3 region has the DNA TGTGCCAGCAGGAATCTAGTCAATACGCAGTATTTT.

The chain combines TRBV28 with TRBJ1-2; D remains unclear. Trimming cost V 4 bases and J 8 bases, with 20 bases left between them. The CDR3 loop spans 15 amino acids. Germline loops: CDR1 MDHEN, CDR2 SYDVKM. The CDR3: CASSYIPTTGGGYTF. For the CDR3, the DNA is TGTGCCAGCAGTTATATCCCGACAACCGGCGGGGGCTACACCTTC.

The chain links TRBV5-1 to TRBJ2-3; D is perhaps TRBD2 (7 bases). Trimming cost V 0 bases and J 3 bases, with 20 bases left between them. The V gene's germline CDR1 is SGHRS and CDR2 YFSETQ. CDR3 size: 18 residues. The CDR3 sequence: CASSLGGARGGRTDTQYF. The CDR3 DNA sequence: TGCGCCAGCAGCTTGGGGGGTGCCAGGGGAGGGAGGACAGATACGCAGTATTTT. The full variable domain, with the rest looked up from reference TRBV5-1 and TRBJ2-3, is KAGVTQTPRYLIKTRGQQVTLSCSPISGHRSVSWYQQTPGQGLQFLFEYFSETQRNKGNFPGRFSGRQFSNSRSEMNVSTLELGDSALYLCASSLGGARGGRTDTQYFGPGTRLTVL.

The V and J genes are TRBV12-5 and TRBJ2-7; D gene uncertain. Trimming took off 0 bases at V and 2 bases at J, with 20 bases between the two ends. The CDR3 totals 18 residues. Germline CDR1 and CDR2: LGHNT and FRNRAP. DNA for the CDR3: TGTGCTAGTGGTTTGGTCCTGACCCCGGGCCGCATTCCCTACGAGCAGTACTTC. Its translation is CASGLVLTPGRIPYEQYF.